Listed below are T cell receptor beta chains from one sample, sequenced in a study of blood T cell repertoires in COVID-19. The repertoire was sequenced with immunoSEQ multiplex PCR; TCRdb's copy has only in-frame clones and lacks some. This sample has hundreds of thousands of clones, with about 91% found just once. The sequenced sample was peripheral blood. These receptors all stem from a woman aged 25 to 39 with COVID-19, enrolled during active disease. Both conserved end residues are part of each CDR3. A D gene is named only where the DNA matches it firmly. Some rows mark clone size as missing; the rest say once, few, many or name a class of expanded clone.

>.|TRBJ1-5|TRBV9|.
CASGSSGGNQPQHF
TGTGCCAGCGGATCCTCAGGGGGCAATCAGCCCCAGCATTTT
>.|TRBJ2-2|TRBV7-2|TRBD2
CASSLRLADNTGELFF
TGTGCCAGCAGCTTACGACTAGCGGATAACACCGGGGAGCTGTTTTTT
>.|TRBJ2-5|TRBV4-3|.
CASSRTLGGGETQYF
TGCGCCAGCAGCCGAACCCTAGGGGGTGGGGAGACCCAGTACTTC
>.|TRBJ2-5|TRBV6-2/TRBV6-3|TRBD2
CASSYVGWLAGGQQETQYF
TGTGCCAGCAGTTACGTCGGGTGGCTAGCGGGGGGGCAGCAAGAGACCCAGTACTTC
>.|TRBJ2-7|TRBV2|.
CASLMAGEQYF
TGTGCCAGCCTGATGGCGGGGGAGCAGTACTTC
>.|TRBJ2-7|TRBV29-1|.
CSVRQSMLHEQYF
TGCAGCGTTCGACAGTCAATGCTCCACGAGCAGTACTTC
>.|TRBJ1-5|TRBV28|.
CASSRGNNQPQHF
TGTGCCAGCAGTCGCGGAAACAATCAGCCCCAGCATTTT
>.|TRBJ2-7|TRBV10-2|.
CASKLGPSYEQYF
TGCGCCAGCAAACTTGGGCCCTCCTACGAGCAGTACTTC
>.|TRBJ2-5|TRBV6-6|.
CASSYFTGQETQYF
TGTGCCAGCAGTTACTTCACAGGACAAGAGACCCAGTACTTC
>.|TRBJ2-7|TRBV2|.
CASSDTIALTYEQYF
TGTGCCAGCAGTGACACCATAGCTCTCACCTACGAGCAGTACTTC
>.|TRBJ1-1|TRBV4-3|.
CASSQDPTGHTEAFF
TGCGCCAGCAGCCAAGACCCAACAGGGCACACTGAAGCTTTCTTT
>.|TRBJ2-7|TRBV28|.
CASSSGTAPRSYEQYF
TGTGCCAGCAGTTCGGGGACTGCCCCCAGGTCCTACGAGCAGTACTTC
>.|TRBJ2-3|TRBV6-2/TRBV6-3|.
CASSYSMPGSGTDTQYF
TGTGCCAGCAGTTACTCGATGCCCGGGAGCGGGACAGATACGCAGTATTTT
>.|TRBJ1-1|TRBV5-1|.
CASSSGGAGEAFF
TGCGCCAGCAGTTCGGGCGGGGCAGGTGAGGCTTTCTTT
>.|TRBJ1-4|TRBV7-9|.
CASSLVGAAGNEKLFF
TGTGCCAGCAGCTTAGTGGGGGCTGCTGGTAATGAAAAACTGTTTTTT
>.|TRBJ1-6|TRBV5-1|TRBD1
CASSLAGTAENSPLHF
TGCGCCAGCAGCTTGGCCGGGACAGCTGAAAATTCACCCCTCCACTTT
>.|TRBJ2-1|TRBV5-1|.
CASSLLGRGTWNEQFF
TGCGCCAGCAGCTTGCTAGGCCGTGGGACTTGGAATGAGCAGTTCTTC
>.|TRBJ1-2|TRBV9|TRBD1
CASSTGGRSEGGYTF
TGTGCCAGCAGCACAGGGGGCCGAAGTGAAGGTGGCTACACCTTC
>once|TRBJ1-6|TRBV4-2|.
CASSLGGGNSPLHF
TGTGCCAGCAGCCTCGGTGGGGGGAATTCACCCCTCCACTTT
>once|TRBJ2-7|TRBV5-1|.
CASSPGAGYEQYF
TGCGCCAGCAGCCCCGGCGCGGGCTACGAGCAGTACTTC
>.|TRBJ2-2|TRBV12-1|.
CASISGGFTGELFF
TGTGCCAGCATCTCCGGGGGGTTTACCGGGGAGCTGTTTTTT
>.|TRBJ1-1|TRBV30|.
CAWSVTPGYTEAFF
TGTGCCTGGAGTGTAACCCCTGGCTACACTGAAGCTTTCTTT
>.|TRBJ2-3|TRBV2|.
CASSRFPGGDTQYF
TGTGCCAGCAGTCGCTTCCCCGGGGGAGATACGCAGTATTTT
>.|TRBJ1-3|TRBV19|.
CASIGVTGLSSGNTIYF
TGTGCCAGTATTGGGGTGACAGGCCTTTCCTCTGGAAACACCATATATTTT
>.|TRBJ2-3|TRBV7-2|TRBD2
CASSQALAGGNTQYF
TGTGCCAGCAGCCAGGCACTAGCGGGGGGGAATACGCAGTATTTT
>.|TRBJ2-3|TRBV27|TRBD2
CASRSGGQGDTQYF
TGTGCCAGCCGCTCGGGGGGGCAAGGAGATACGCAGTATTTT
>.|TRBJ2-4|TRBV6-2/TRBV6-3|.
CASSYSRVNIQYF
TGTGCCAGCAGTTACTCGCGGGTAAACATTCAGTACTTC
>.|TRBJ2-1|TRBV5-6|TRBD2
CASSAFGLDHYNEQFF
TGTGCCAGCAGCGCCTTTGGACTAGATCACTACAATGAGCAGTTCTTC
>.|TRBJ1-1|TRBV5-1|.
CASSHRSMNTEAFF
TGCGCCAGCAGCCACCGGTCTATGAACACTGAAGCTTTCTTT
>.|TRBJ2-7|TRBV7-9|.
CASSLDTYEQYF
TGTGCCAGCAGCTTGGACACTTACGAGCAGTACTTC
>.|TRBJ1-6|TRBV15|.
CATSRVDGSPLHF
TGTGCCACCAGCAGGGTAGATGGTTCACCCCTCCACTTT
>few|TRBJ1-1|TRBV4-2|TRBD1
CASSRLTGDSAFF
TGTGCCAGCAGCCGACTAACAGGGGATTCGGCTTTCTTT
>.|TRBJ2-3|TRBV4-3|TRBD1
CASSQDRQGPTDTQYF
TGCGCCAGCAGCCAAGACCGACAGGGGCCCACAGATACGCAGTATTTT
>.|TRBJ2-2|TRBV7-2|.
CASSLRLQGTGELFF
TGTGCCAGCAGCTTACGTCTCCAGGGAACCGGGGAGCTGTTTTTT
>.|TRBJ1-2|TRBV27|TRBD1
CASSRDRAFGYTF
TGTGCCAGCAGTAGGGACAGGGCGTTTGGCTACACCTTC
>.|TRBJ1-1|TRBV7-9|TRBD1
CASSSRGQGARNTEAFF
TGTGCCAGCAGCTCCCGCGGACAGGGGGCACGGAACACTGAAGCTTTCTTT
>.|TRBJ1-3|TRBV29-1|.
CSVETDSGNTIYF
TGCAGCGTTGAGACTGACTCTGGAAACACCATATATTTT
>.|TRBJ2-5|TRBV4-2|TRBD2
CASKETSGGAGETQYF
TGTGCCAGCAAAGAGACTAGCGGGGGGGCCGGGGAGACCCAGTACTTC
>.|TRBJ1-2|TRBV20-1|.
CSAREPSTYTF
TGCAGTGCTAGAGAGCCATCAACTTACACCTTC
>once|TRBJ1-1|TRBV18|.
CASSPGTGVMNTEAFF
TGTGCCAGCTCACCGGGAACAGGAGTTATGAACACTGAAGCTTTCTTT
>.|TRBJ2-3|TRBV29-1|TRBD1
CSVEVPTGRRTDTQYF
TGCAGCGTTGAAGTCCCGACAGGGCGGAGAACAGATACGCAGTATTTT
>.|TRBJ2-3|TRBV3-1/TRBV3-2|TRBD2
CASSSRGSGRSTDTQYF
TGTGCCAGCAGCTCGAGGGGTAGCGGGAGGAGCACAGATACGCAGTATTTT
>.|TRBJ2-3|TRBV2|TRBD1
CASTSDRGGTDTQYF
TGTGCCAGCACCTCTGACAGGGGGGGTACAGATACGCAGTATTTT
>.|TRBJ2-5|TRBV6-5|.
CASSFADRQETQYF
TGTGCCAGCAGTTTCGCGGACAGACAAGAGACCCAGTACTTC
>.|TRBJ1-4|TRBV27|.
CASSSDGLKTEKLFF
TGTGCCAGCAGTTCCGACGGACTAAAGACTGAAAAACTGTTTTTT
>.|TRBJ2-7|TRBV28|TRBD1
CASSFPRTGSYEQYF
TGTGCCAGCAGTTTCCCCCGGACAGGCTCCTACGAGCAGTACTTC
>.|TRBJ1-5|TRBV28|.
CASSLGLDSEANQPQHF
TGTGCCAGCAGTTTGGGACTCGACAGCGAGGCCAATCAGCCCCAGCATTTT
>.|TRBJ2-5|TRBV6-5|.
CASSYSLAVQETQYF
TGTGCCAGCAGTTACTCATTGGCAGTACAAGAGACCCAGTACTTC
>.|TRBJ1-2|TRBV14|.
CASSLGGNYGYTF
TGTGCCAGCAGCCTCGGGGGTAACTATGGCTACACCTTC
>.|TRBJ2-2|TRBV6-6|.
CASSYDAGRNTGELFF
TGTGCCAGCAGTTACGATGCCGGGAGGAACACCGGGGAGCTGTTTTTT